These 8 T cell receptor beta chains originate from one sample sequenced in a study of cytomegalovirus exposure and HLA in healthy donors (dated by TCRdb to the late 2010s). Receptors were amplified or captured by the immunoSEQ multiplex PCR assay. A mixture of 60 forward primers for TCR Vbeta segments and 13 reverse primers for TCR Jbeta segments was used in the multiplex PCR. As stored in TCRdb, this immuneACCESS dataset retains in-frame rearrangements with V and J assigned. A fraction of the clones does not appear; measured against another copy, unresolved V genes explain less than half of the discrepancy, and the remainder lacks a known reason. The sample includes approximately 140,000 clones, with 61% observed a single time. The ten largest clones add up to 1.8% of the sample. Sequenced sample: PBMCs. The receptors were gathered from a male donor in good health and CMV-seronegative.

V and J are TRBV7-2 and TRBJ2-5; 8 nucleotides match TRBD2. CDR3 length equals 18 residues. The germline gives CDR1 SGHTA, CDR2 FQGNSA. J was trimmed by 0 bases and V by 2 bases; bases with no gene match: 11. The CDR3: CASSLSLGSSGYQETQYF. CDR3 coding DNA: TGTGCCAGCAGCTTAAGCCTAGGGTCTAGCGGGTACCAAGAGACCCAGTACTTC. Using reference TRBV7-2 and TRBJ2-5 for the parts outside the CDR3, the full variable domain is GAGVSQSPSNKVTEKGKDVELRCDPISGHTALYWYRQSLGQGLEFLIYFQGNSAPDKSGLPSDRFSAERTGGSVSTLTIQRTQQEDSAVYLCASSLSLGSSGYQETQYFGPGTRLLVL.

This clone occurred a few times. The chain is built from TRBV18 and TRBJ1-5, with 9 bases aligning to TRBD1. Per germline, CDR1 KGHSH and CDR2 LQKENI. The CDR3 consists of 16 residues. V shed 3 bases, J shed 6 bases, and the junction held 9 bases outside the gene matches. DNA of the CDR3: TGTGCCAGCTCACCTTTCCCGGGACAGGGCGGTCAGCCCCAGCATTTT. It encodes CASSPFPGQGGQPQHF.

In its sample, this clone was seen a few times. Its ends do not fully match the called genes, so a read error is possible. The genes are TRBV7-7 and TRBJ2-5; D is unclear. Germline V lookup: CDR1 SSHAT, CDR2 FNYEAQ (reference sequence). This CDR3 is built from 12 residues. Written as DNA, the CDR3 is TGTGCTAGCAGCTCCCTCGGGGAGACCCAGTACTTC. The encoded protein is CASSSLGETQYF.

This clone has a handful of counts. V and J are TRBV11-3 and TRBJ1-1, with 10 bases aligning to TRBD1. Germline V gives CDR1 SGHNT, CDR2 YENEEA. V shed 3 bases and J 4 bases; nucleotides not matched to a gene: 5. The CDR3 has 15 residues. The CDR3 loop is CASSLEGQGSTEAFF. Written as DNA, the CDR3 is TGTGCCAGCAGCTTGGAGGGACAGGGGAGCACTGAAGCTTTCTTT.

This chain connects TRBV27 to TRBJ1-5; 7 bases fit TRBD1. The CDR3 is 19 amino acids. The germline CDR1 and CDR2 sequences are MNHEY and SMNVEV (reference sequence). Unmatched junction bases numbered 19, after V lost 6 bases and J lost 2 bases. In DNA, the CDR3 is TGTGCCAGCAGCCCGAACCCCGACAGGGAACCTGTCGGCAATCAGCCCCAGCATTTT. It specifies CASSPNPDREPVGNQPQHF.

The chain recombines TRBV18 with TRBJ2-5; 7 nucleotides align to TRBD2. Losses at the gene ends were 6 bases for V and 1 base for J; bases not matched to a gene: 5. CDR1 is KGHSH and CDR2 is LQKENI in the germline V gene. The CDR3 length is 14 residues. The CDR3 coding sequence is TGTGCCAGCTCTCCGACTAGCACCCAAGAGACCCAGTACTTC. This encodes CASSPTSTQETQYF.

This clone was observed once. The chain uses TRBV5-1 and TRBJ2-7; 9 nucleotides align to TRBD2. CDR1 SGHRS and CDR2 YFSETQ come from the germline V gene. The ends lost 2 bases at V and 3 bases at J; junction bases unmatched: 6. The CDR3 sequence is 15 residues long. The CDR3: CASSFGGGAGYEQYF. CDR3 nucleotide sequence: TGCGCCAGCAGCTTCGGCGGGGGGGCCGGCTACGAGCAGTACTTC.

CDR3 protein: CASSSWTASTDTQYF. CDR3 coding DNA: TGCGCCAGCAGCTCGTGGACAGCTAGCACAGATACGCAGTATTTT. The V gene is TRBV5-1, the J gene TRBJ2-3; a possible D gene is TRBD1 (6 bases). Germline V gene data show CDR1 as SGHRS and CDR2 as YFSETQ. V was cut by 3 bases and J by 0 bases, with 11 bases left in between. CDR3 length equals 15 residues.